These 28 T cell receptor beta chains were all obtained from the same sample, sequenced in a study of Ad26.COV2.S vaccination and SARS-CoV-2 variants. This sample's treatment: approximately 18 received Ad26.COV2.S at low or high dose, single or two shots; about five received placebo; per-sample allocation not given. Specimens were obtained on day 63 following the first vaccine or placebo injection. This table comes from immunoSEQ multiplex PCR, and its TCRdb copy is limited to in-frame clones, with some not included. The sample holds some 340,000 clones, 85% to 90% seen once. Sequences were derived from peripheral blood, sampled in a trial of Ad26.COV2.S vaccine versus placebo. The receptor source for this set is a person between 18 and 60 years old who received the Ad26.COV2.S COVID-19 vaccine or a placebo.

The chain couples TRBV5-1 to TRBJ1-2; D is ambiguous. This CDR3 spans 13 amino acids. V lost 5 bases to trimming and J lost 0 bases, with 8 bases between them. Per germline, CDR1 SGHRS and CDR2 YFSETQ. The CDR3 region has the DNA TGCGCCAGCAGGGAAACTGCTAACTATGGCTACACCTTC. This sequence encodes CASRETANYGYTF.

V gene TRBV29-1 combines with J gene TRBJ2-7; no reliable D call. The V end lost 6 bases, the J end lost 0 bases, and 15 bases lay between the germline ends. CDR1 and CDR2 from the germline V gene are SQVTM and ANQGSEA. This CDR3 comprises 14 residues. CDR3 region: CSVLYRASSYEQYF. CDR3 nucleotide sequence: TGCAGCGTCTTGTATAGGGCGAGCTCCTACGAGCAGTACTTC.

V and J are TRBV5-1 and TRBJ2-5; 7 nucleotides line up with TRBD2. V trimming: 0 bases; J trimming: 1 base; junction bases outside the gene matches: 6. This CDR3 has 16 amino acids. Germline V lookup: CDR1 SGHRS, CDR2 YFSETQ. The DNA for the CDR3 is TGCGCCAGCAGCTTGGGGGCTAGCGGAACCCAAGAGACCCAGTACTTC. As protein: CASSLGASGTQETQYF.

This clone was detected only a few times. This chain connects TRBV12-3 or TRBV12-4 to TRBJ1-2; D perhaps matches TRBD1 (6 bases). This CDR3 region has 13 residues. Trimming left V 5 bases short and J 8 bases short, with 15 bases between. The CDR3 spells CASSGTGTGGYTF. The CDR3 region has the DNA TGTGCCAGCAGTGGCACAGGGACCGGCGGCTACACCTTC.

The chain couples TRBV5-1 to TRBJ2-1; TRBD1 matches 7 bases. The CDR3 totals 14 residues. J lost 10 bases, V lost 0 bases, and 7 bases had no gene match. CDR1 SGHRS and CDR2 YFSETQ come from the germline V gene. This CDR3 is CASSLGDRAIEQFF. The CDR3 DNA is TGCGCCAGCAGCTTGGGAGACAGGGCGATAGAGCAGTTCTTC. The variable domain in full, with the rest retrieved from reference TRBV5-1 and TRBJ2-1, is KAGVTQTPRYLIKTRGQQVTLSCSPISGHRSVSWYQQTPGQGLQFLFEYFSETQRNKGNFPGRFSGRQFSNSRSEMNVSTLELGDSALYLCASSLGDRAIEQFFGPGTRLTVL.

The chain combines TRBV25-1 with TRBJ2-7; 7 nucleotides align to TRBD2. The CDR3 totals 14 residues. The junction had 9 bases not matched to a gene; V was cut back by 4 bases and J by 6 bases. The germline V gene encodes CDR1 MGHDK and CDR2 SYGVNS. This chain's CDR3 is CASSVPGSGGEQYF. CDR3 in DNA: TGTGCCAGCAGTGTCCCCGGTTCGGGGGGCGAGCAGTACTTC.

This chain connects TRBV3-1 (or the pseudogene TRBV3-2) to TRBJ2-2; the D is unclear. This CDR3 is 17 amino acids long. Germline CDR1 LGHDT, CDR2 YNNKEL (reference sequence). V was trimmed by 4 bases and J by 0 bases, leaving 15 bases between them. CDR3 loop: CASSPSPRAPNTGELFF. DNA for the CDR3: TGTGCCAGCAGCCCATCGCCCCGAGCCCCGAACACCGGGGAGCTGTTTTTT.

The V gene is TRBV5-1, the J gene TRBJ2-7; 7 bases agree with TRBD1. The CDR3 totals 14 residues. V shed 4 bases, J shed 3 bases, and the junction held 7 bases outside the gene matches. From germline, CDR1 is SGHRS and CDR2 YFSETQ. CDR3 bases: TGCGCCAGCAGCCCCACGACAGGGAGCTACGAGCAGTACTTC. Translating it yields CASSPTTGSYEQYF.

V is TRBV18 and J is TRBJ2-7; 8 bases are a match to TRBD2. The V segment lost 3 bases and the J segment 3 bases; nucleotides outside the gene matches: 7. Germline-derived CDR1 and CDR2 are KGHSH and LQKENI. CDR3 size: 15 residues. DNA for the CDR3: TGTGCCAGCTCACCCAATCGGGGGGGCAACTACGAGCAGTACTTC. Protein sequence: CASSPNRGGNYEQYF.

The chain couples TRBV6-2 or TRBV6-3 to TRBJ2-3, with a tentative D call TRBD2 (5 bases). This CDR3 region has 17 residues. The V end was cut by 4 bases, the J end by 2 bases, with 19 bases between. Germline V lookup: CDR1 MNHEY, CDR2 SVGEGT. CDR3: CASSSTERRPTTDTQYF. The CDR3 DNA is TGTGCCAGCAGTTCAACGGAGCGGCGTCCCACCACAGATACGCAGTATTTT.

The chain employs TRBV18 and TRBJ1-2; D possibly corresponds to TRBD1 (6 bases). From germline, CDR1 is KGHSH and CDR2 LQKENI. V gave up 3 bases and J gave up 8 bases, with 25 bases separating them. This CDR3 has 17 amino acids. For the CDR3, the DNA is TGTGCCAGCTCACCTTCCGGGACACATCATGCAGTGAGCGGCTACACCTTC. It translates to CASSPSGTHHAVSGYTF. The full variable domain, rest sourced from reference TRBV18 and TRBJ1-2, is NAGVMQNPRHLVRRRGQEARLRCSPMKGHSHVYWYRQLPEEGLKFMVYLQKENIIDESGMPKERFSAEFPKEGPSILRIQQVVRGDSAAYFCASSPSGTHHAVSGYTFGSGTRLTVV.

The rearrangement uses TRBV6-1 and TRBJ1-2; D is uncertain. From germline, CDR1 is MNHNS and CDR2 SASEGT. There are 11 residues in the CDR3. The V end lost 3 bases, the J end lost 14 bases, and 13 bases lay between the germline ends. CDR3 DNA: TGTGCCAGCAGTGACCGAGTAGCTTGGACCTTC. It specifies CASSDRVAWTF.

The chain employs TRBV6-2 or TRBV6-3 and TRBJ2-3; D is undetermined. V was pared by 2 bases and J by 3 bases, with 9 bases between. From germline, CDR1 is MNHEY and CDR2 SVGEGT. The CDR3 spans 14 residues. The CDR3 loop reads CASSYTGNTDTQYF. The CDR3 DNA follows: TGTGCCAGCAGTTACACGGGTAATACAGATACGCAGTATTTT.

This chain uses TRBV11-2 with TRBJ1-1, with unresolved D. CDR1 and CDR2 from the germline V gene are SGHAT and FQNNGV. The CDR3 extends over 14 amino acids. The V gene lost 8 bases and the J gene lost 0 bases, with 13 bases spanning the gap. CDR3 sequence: CASGVQTLNTEAFF. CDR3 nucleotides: TGTGCCAGCGGGGTCCAGACCCTGAACACTGAAGCTTTCTTT.

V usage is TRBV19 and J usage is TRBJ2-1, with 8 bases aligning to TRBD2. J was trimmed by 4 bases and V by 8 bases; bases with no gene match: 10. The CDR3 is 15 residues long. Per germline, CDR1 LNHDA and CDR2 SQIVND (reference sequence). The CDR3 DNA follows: TGTGCCAGTCGCCCGGGAGGGGCTGATTACAATGAGCAGTTCTTC. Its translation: CASRPGGADYNEQFF. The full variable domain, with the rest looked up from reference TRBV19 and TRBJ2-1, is DGGITQSPKYLFRKEGQNVTLSCEQNLNHDAMYWYRQDPGQGLRLIYYSQIVNDFQKGDIAEGYSVSREKKESFPLTVTSAQKNPTAFYLCASRPGGADYNEQFFGPGTRLTVL.

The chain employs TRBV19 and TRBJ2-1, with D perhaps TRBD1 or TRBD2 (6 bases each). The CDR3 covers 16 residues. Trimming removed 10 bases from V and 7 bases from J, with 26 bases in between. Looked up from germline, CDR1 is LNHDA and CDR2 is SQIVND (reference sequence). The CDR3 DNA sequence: TGTGCCACCCAAGAAGGAGGGGCGGGACATACTAATGAGCAGTTCTTC. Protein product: CATQEGGAGHTNEQFF.

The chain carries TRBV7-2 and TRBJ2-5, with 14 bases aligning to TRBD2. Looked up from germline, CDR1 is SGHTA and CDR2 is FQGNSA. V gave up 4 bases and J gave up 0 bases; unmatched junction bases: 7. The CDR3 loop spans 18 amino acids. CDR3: CASSWGLAGAPHQETQYF. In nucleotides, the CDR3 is TGTGCCAGCAGCTGGGGACTAGCGGGGGCCCCCCACCAAGAGACCCAGTACTTC.

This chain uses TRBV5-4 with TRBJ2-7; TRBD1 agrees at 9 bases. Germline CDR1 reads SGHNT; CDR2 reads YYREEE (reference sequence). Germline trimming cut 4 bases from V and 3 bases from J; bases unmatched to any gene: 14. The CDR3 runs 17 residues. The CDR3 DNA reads TGTGCCAGCAGCACACTAGCCGGGACAGGGAAGAGCTACGAGCAGTACTTC. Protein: CASSTLAGTGKSYEQYF.

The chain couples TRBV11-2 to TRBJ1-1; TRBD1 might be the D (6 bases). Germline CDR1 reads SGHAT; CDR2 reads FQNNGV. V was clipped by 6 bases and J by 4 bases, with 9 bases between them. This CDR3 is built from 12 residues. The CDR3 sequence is CASSTGFTEAFF. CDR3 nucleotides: TGTGCCAGCAGTACAGGGTTCACTGAAGCTTTCTTT. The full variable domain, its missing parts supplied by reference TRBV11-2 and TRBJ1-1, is EAGVAQSPRYKIIEKRQSVAFWCNPISGHATLYWYQQILGQGPKLLIQFQNNGVVDDSQLPKDRFSAERLKGVDSTLKIQPAKLEDSAVYLCASSTGFTEAFFGQGTRLTVV.

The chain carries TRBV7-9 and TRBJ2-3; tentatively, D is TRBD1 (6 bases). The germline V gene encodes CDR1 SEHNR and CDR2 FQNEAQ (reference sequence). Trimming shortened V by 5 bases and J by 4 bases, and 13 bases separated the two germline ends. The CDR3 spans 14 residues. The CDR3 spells CASSIFAGADTQYF. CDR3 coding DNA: TGTGCCAGCAGCATTTTTGCAGGGGCAGATACGCAGTATTTT. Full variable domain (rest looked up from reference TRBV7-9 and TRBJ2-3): DTGVSQNPRHKITKRGQNVTFRCDPISEHNRLYWYRQTLGQGPEFLTYFQNEAQLEKSRLLSDRFSAERPKGSFSTLEIQRTEQGDSAMYLCASSIFAGADTQYFGPGTRLTVL.

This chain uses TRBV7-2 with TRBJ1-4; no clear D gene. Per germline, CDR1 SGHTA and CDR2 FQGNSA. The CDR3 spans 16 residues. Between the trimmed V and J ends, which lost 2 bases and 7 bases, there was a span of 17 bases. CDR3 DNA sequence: TGTGCCAGCAGCTTAAGGGTCTCCAAGGGAGGTGAAAAACTGTTTTTT. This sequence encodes CASSLRVSKGGEKLFF.

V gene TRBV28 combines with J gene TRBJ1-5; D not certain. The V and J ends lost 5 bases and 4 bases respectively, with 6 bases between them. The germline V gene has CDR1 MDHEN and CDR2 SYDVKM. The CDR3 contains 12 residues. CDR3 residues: CASSPPNQPQHF. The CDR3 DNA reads TGTGCCAGCAGTCCTCCTAATCAGCCCCAGCATTTT. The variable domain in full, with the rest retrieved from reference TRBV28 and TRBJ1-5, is DVKVTQSSRYLVKRTGEKVFLECVQDMDHENMFWYRQDPGLGLRLIYFSYDVKMKEKGDIPEGYSVSREKKERFSLILESASTNQTSMYLCASSPPNQPQHFGDGTRLSIL.

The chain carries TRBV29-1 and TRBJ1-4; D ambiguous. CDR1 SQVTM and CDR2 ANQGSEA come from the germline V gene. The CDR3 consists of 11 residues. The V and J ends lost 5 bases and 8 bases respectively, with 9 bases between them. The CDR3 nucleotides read TGCAGCGTTATTAAGGGCGAAAAACTGTTTTTT. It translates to CSVIKGEKLFF.

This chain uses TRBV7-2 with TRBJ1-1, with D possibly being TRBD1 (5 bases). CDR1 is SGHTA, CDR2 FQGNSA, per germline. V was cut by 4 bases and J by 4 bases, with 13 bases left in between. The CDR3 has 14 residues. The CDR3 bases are TGTGCCAGCAGCTATGCCCGCGGGGGCACTGAAGCTTTCTTT. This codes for CASSYARGGTEAFF.

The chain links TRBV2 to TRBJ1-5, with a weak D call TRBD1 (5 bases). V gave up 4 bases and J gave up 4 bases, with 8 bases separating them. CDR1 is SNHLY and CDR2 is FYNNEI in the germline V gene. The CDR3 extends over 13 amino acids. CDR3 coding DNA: TGTGCCAGCAGTGCAGGGAGAAATCAGCCCCAGCATTTT. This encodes CASSAGRNQPQHF.

CDR3 DNA: TGCGCCAGCAGCGGGACAGGTGGGTTTAGCTACGAGCAGTACTTC. Its translation is CASSGTGGFSYEQYF. The rearrangement uses TRBV5-1 and TRBJ2-7, with TRBD1 identical over 8 bases. The CDR3 loop spans 15 amino acids. CDR1 is SGHRS, CDR2 YFSETQ, per germline. V gave up 4 bases and J gave up 3 bases; unmatched junction bases: 9.

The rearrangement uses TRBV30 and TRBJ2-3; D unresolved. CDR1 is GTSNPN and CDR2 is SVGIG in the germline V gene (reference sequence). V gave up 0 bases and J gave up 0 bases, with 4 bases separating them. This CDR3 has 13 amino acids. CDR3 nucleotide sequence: TGTGCCTGGAGTGTAACTAGCACAGATACGCAGTATTTT. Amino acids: CAWSVTSTDTQYF. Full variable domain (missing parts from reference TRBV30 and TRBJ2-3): SQTIHQWPATLVQPVGSPLSLECTVEGTSNPNLYWYRQAAGRGLQLLFYSVGIGQISSEVPQNLSASRPQDRQFILSSKKLLLSDSGFYLCAWSVTSTDTQYFGPGTRLTVL.

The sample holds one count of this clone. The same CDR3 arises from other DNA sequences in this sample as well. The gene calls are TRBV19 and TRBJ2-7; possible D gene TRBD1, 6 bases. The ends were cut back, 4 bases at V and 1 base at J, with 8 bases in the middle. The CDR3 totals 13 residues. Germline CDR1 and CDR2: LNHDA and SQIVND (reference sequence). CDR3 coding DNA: TGTGCCAGTAGTAGGACAGTTTCCTACGAGCAGTACTTC. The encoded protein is CASSRTVSYEQYF.